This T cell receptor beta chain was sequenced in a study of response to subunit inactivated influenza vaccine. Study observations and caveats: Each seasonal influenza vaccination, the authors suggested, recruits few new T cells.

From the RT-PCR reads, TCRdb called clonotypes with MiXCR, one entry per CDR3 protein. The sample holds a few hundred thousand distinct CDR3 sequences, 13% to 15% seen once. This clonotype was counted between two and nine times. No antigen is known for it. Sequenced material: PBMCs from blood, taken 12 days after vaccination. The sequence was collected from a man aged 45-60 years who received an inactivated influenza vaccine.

The CDR3 nucleotides read TGTGCCAGCAGCTTACAGAGCACAGATACGCAGTATTTT. It specifies CASSLQSTDTQYF. The rearrangement uses TRBV7-9 and TRBJ2-3; D gene ambiguous. The V gene lost 2 bases and the J gene lost 0 bases, with 3 bases spanning the gap. The CDR3 has 13 residues. CDR1 and CDR2 (germline): SEHNR, FQNEAQ (reference sequence).